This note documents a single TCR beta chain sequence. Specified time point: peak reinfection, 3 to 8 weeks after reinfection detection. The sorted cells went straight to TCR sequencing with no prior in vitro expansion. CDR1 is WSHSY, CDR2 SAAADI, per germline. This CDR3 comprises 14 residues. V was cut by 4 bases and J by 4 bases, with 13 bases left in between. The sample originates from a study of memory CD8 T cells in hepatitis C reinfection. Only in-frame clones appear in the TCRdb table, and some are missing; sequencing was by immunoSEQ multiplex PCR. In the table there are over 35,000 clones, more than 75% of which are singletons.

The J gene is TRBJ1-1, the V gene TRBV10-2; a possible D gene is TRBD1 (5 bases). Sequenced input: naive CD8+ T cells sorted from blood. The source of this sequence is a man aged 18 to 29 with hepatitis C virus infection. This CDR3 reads CASSGGTGPTEAFF. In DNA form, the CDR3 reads TGCGCCAGCAGTGGAGGTACAGGACCCACTGAAGCTTTCTTT.